The 31 T cell receptor beta chains in this list originate from one sample, sequenced in a study of T cells in Graves' hyperthyroidism and ophthalmopathy. RNA transcripts provided the source from which TCR beta CDR3 regions were amplified. An initial round of RT-PCR targeting the TCR CDR3 relied on the HTBI primer set. TCRdb processed the multiplex PCR reads anew with MiXCR; each CDR3 protein has one entry. The data show hundreds of thousands of distinct CDR3 sequences, with under 15% seen just once and 13% held by the top ten. Sequencing input: blood. These receptors were taken from a young man with Graves' ophthalmopathy.

This clonotype occurred many times. The CDR3 DNA reads TGTGCCAGCAGTATCCATTCGGACTTACAAGAGACCCAGTACTTC. Encoded protein: CASSIHSDLQETQYF. The chain is built from TRBV6-1 and TRBJ2-5; D may be TRBD2 (5 bases). Germline V CDR1 and CDR2: MNHNS, SASEGT. The V gene lost 5 bases and the J gene lost 2 bases, with 15 bases spanning the gap. The CDR3 sequence is 15 residues long.

A note on this clonotype: A much larger clone differs from this one at a single base, so this may be a read error. V is TRBV2 and J is TRBJ1-6; maybe TRBD1 (5 bases). Germline-derived CDR1 and CDR2 are SNHLY and FYNNEI. The CDR3 runs to 16 residues. The CDR3 here is CACSAAGSSYNSPLHF. Written as DNA, the CDR3 is TGTGCCTGCAGTGCCGCAGGGAGCTCCTATAATTCACCCCTCCACTTT.

Notes on this clonotype: Because the CDR3 is missing its conserved closing phenylalanine or tryptophan, this is likely a read error. The chain carries TRBV5-1 and TRBJ2-7; 9 positions agree with TRBD1. After removal of 4 bases from V and 3 bases from J, the junction contained 5 bases not matched to a gene. The CDR3 totals 14 residues. Germline CDR1 and CDR2: SGHRS and YFSETQ. For the CDR3, the DNA is TGCGCCAGCAGCATAGACAGGGGGAGCTACGAGCAGTACTCC. Translated, it gives CASSIDRGSYEQYS.

This clonotype was counted ten times or more. This chain connects TRBV12-3 or TRBV12-4 to TRBJ2-1; 11 positions match TRBD1. This CDR3 comprises 19 residues. J was trimmed by 5 bases and V by 3 bases; bases with no gene match: 15. The CDR3 is CASSFPRGQGESDDNEQFF. For the CDR3, the DNA is TGTGCCAGCAGTTTTCCAAGGGGACAGGGGGAATCAGACGACAATGAGCAGTTCTTC.

This clonotype was observed a few times. The J gene is TRBJ2-5, the V gene TRBV4-1, with TRBD1 matching over 9 bases. Germline values: CDR1 MGHRA, CDR2 YSYEKL. There are 16 residues in the CDR3. The J segment lost 2 bases and the V segment lost 7 bases, leaving 11 bases of the junction unmatched. CDR3 region: CASKQGAGAIQETQYF. DNA of the CDR3: TGCGCCAGCAAACAGGGGGCGGGGGCCATACAAGAGACCCAGTACTTC.

This clonotype was recorded at least ten times. The chain recombines TRBV12-3 or TRBV12-4 with TRBJ2-5, with 10 bases aligning to TRBD2. This CDR3 is 15 amino acids long. V shed 6 bases and J 5 bases; nucleotides not matched to a gene: 9. The CDR3 sequence: CASRVSGGAVETQYF. The CDR3 DNA reads TGTGCCAGCAGGGTCAGCGGGGGGGCGGTCGAGACCCAGTACTTC.

This clonotype was seen only a few times. The V call is TRBV5-1, the J call TRBJ2-1; D is perhaps TRBD1 or TRBD2 (5 bases each). The CDR3 contains 15 residues. The V end was cut by 1 base, the J end by 6 bases, with 14 bases between. Germline V gene lookup returns CDR1 SGHRS and CDR2 YFSETQ. CDR3 sequence (DNA): TGCGCCAGCAGCTTGAGACTGGGGGACGGCAATGAGCAGTTCTTC. It is translated as CASSLRLGDGNEQFF.

This clonotype has a count of ten or more. The genes are TRBV5-1 and TRBJ2-1; no clear D. The CDR3 totals 12 residues. Germline lookup yields CDR1 SGHRS and CDR2 YFSETQ. Trimming shortened V by 4 bases and J by 3 bases, and 5 bases separated the two germline ends. CDR3 residues: CASSDNYNEQFF. The CDR3 DNA follows: TGCGCCAGCAGCGATAACTACAATGAGCAGTTCTTC.

Turning to this clonotype: It may be a read error: a sequence one base away is much more abundant. The V and J genes are TRBV29-1 and TRBJ2-1; a possible D gene is TRBD2 (5 bases). Trimming removed 0 bases from V and 8 bases from J, with 14 bases in between. Germline V gives CDR1 SQVTM, CDR2 ANQGSEA. This CDR3 has 14 amino acids. The CDR3 here is CSVEEEWETHEQFF. Written as DNA, the CDR3 is TGCAGCGTTGAAGAAGAGTGGGAGACACATGAGCAGTTCTTC.

This clonotype showed up many times. The rearrangement uses TRBV5-6 and TRBJ2-1; D is unclear. This CDR3 is built from 12 residues. The V and J ends lost 3 bases and 12 bases respectively, with 13 bases between them. Germline CDR1 SGHDT, CDR2 YYEEEE. In DNA form, the CDR3 reads TGTGCCAGCAGCTCTGGAGTAACGGTGCAGTTCTTC. Its translation is CASSSGVTVQFF.

This chain uses TRBV6-6 with TRBJ2-7; perhaps TRBD2 as D (6 bases). Germline CDR1 is MNHNY and CDR2 is SVGAGI (reference sequence). Trimming removed 1 base from V and 0 bases from J, with 10 bases in between. The CDR3 loop spans 15 amino acids. Here the CDR3 reads CASSYFSGSSYEQYF. In nucleotides, the CDR3 is TGTGCCAGCAGTTACTTTAGCGGAAGCTCCTACGAGCAGTACTTC.

This clonotype was counted many times. This chain joins TRBV12-3 or TRBV12-4 and TRBJ1-1; D unclear. V was pared by 1 base and J by 7 bases, with 13 bases between. The CDR3 loop spans 14 amino acids. The CDR3 protein is CASSLEGSGYEAFF. Written as DNA, the CDR3 is TGTGCCAGCAGTTTAGAAGGATCGGGGTATGAAGCTTTCTTT.

The chain carries TRBV4-1 and TRBJ2-2; 8 bases are shared with TRBD2. Germline trimming cut 8 bases from V and 5 bases from J; bases unmatched to any gene: 7. This CDR3 has 14 residues. Germline CDR1 and CDR2: MGHRA and YSYEKL. CDR3 amino acids: CASHLSGGTGELFF. CDR3 nucleotide sequence: TGCGCCAGCCACCTCAGCGGGGGTACCGGGGAGCTGTTTTTT.

The rearrangement links TRBV15 to TRBJ2-3; the D gene is possibly TRBD2 (5 bases). V shed 0 bases and J shed 5 bases, with 9 bases lying between them. Per germline, CDR1 LNHNV and CDR2 YYDKDF (reference sequence). The CDR3 spans 14 residues. CDR3: CATSRDSGGDTQYF. As DNA, the CDR3 is TGTGCCACCAGCAGAGATTCCGGAGGAGATACGCAGTATTTT.

This clonotype was counted many times. The chain employs TRBV11-3 and TRBJ2-3; 12 bases map to TRBD2. The CDR3 is 20 residues long. Germline CDR1 reads SGHNT; CDR2 reads YENEEA. The junction had 17 bases not matched to a gene; V was cut back by 4 bases and J by 3 bases. This chain's CDR3 is CASSSISQPSGGAGTDTQYF. CDR3 bases: TGTGCCAGCAGCTCAATCTCCCAGCCTAGCGGGGGGGCTGGAACAGATACGCAGTATTTT.

The genes are TRBV3-1 and TRBJ1-5; weak D call: TRBD1 (5 bases). The germline gives CDR1 LGHDT, CDR2 YNNKEL (reference sequence). The CDR3 has 16 residues. The V end was cut by 0 bases, the J end by 1 base, with 10 bases between. CDR3 region: CASSQDGQGSNQPQHF. CDR3 DNA sequence: TGTGCCAGCAGCCAAGACGGGCAGGGCAGCAATCAGCCCCAGCATTTT.

This chain links TRBV29-1 with TRBJ1-1, with a weak D call TRBD1 (5 bases). Germline values: CDR1 SQVTM, CDR2 ANQGSEA. The CDR3 sequence is 12 residues long. Trimming removed 5 bases at V and 3 bases at J, with 10 bases between. CDR3 loop: CSVIRGDTEAFF. The CDR3 DNA sequence: TGCAGCGTTATCCGGGGGGACACTGAAGCTTTCTTT.

In this sample, this clonotype turned up once. This may stem from a read error, because a much larger clone lies one nucleotide away. The chain uses TRBV6-5 and TRBJ1-1; D ambiguous. Germline loops: CDR1 MNHEY, CDR2 SVGAGI. CDR3 length: 14 residues. Trimming removed 0 bases at V and 5 bases at J, with 10 bases between. For the CDR3, the DNA is TGTGCCAGCAGTTACTCGGACGTGGGGACTGAAGCTTTCTTT. Its translation: CASSYSDVGTEAFF.

This clonotype was seen many times. This rearrangement joins TRBV30 to TRBJ1-4; weak D call: TRBD1 (5 bases). Germline V gene data show CDR1 as GTSNPN and CDR2 as SVGIG (reference sequence). Trimming took 4 bases from V and 3 from J, leaving 9 bases between them. The CDR3 contains 13 residues. CDR3 residues: CAWTGLSNEKLFF. As DNA, the CDR3 is TGTGCCTGGACGGGACTGTCTAATGAAAAACTGTTTTTT.

This clonotype came up a few times. J is TRBJ1-1 and V is TRBV19, with D perhaps TRBD1 (5 bases). The CDR3 extends over 14 amino acids. Trimming took off 1 base at V and 5 bases at J, with 11 bases between the two ends. The V gene's germline CDR1 is LNHDA and CDR2 SQIVND (reference sequence). CDR3 sequence: CASSIGWTQTEAFF. As DNA, the CDR3 is TGTGCCAGTAGTATAGGATGGACACAGACTGAAGCTTTCTTT.

As to this clonotype: A clone one base away is much larger, so this may be a read error. As the CDR3 is not closed by the conserved phenylalanine or tryptophan, this likely results from a read error. The chain links TRBV6-6 to TRBJ1-2; no firm D call. Germline CDR1 reads MNHNY; CDR2 reads SVGAGI (reference sequence). The CDR3 is 16 residues long. Trimming removed 0 bases at V and 3 bases at J, with 14 bases between. The CDR3 sequence: CASSYSSSRPDYGYTL. The DNA for the CDR3 is TGTGCCAGCAGTTACTCATCTTCCCGGCCTGACTATGGCTACACCCTC.

This clonotype has ten or more counts. The chain couples TRBV6-1 to TRBJ2-7; 14 nucleotides agree with TRBD2. The CDR3 has 15 residues. The germline CDR1 and CDR2 sequences are MNHNS and SASEGT. V lost 5 bases and J lost 6; bases outside the gene matches: 6. The CDR3 nucleotides are TGTGCCAGCAGTTCGACTAGCGGGAGGGCTGCCGAGCAGTACTTC. Translating it yields CASSSTSGRAAEQYF.

This clonotype has ten or more counts. The gene calls are TRBV6-1 and TRBJ2-5; 8 nucleotides line up with TRBD1. Germline V gene sequence: CDR1 MNHNS, CDR2 SASEGT. V was pared by 1 base and J by 4 bases, with 2 bases of the junction left unmatched. The CDR3 spans 14 residues. The CDR3 loop is CASSEGTGIETQYF. As DNA, the CDR3 is TGTGCCAGCAGTGAAGGGACAGGGATAGAGACCCAGTACTTC.

This sequence joins TRBV2 and TRBJ2-5; TRBD2 matches at 10 bases. The V gene end was trimmed by 3 bases and the J gene end by 4 bases; junction bases not matched to a gene: 11. The CDR3 runs to 17 residues. Germline V lookup: CDR1 SNHLY, CDR2 FYNNEI. The CDR3 reads CASSEFLASGRIETQYF. CDR3 bases: TGTGCCAGCAGTGAGTTTCTGGCTAGCGGGAGAATAGAGACCCAGTACTTC.

Many counts were recorded for this clonotype. J is TRBJ1-4 and V is TRBV3-1, with 9 bases identical to TRBD1. CDR3 length: 15 amino acids. Germline V lookup: CDR1 LGHDT, CDR2 YNNKEL (reference sequence). Trimming removed 2 bases from V and 8 bases from J; junction bases left unmatched: 6. CDR3 in amino acids: CASSQPGQGGEKLFF. The DNA of the CDR3 is TGTGCCAGCAGCCAACCGGGACAGGGAGGCGAAAAACTGTTTTTT.

The chain links TRBV25-1 to TRBJ2-1, with 8 nucleotides matching TRBD2. There are 13 residues in the CDR3. Germline CDR1 MGHDK, CDR2 SYGVNS. V was pared by 2 bases and J by 11 bases, with 5 bases of the junction left unmatched. CDR3 DNA: TGTGCCAGCAGTGAAAGGGGACTAGACCAGCAGTTCTTC. It translates to CASSERGLDQQFF.

This clonotype has a count of ten or more. The rearrangement joins TRBV30 to TRBJ1-5; tentative D call: TRBD1 (5 bases). This CDR3 has 14 residues. V was clipped by 0 bases and J by 2 bases, with 8 bases between them. The V gene's germline CDR1 is GTSNPN and CDR2 SVGIG (reference sequence). In nucleotides, the CDR3 is TGTGCCTGGAGTGTACTGACAGGCAATCAGCCCCAGCATTTT. It is translated as CAWSVLTGNQPQHF. Looking up the rest from reference TRBV30 and TRBJ1-5 gives the full variable domain: SQTIHQWPATLVQPVGSPLSLECTVEGTSNPNLYWYRQAAGRGLQLLFYSVGIGQISSEVPQNLSASRPQDRQFILSSKKLLLSDSGFYLCAWSVLTGNQPQHFGDGTRLSIL.

This clonotype was seen a few times. This sequence joins TRBV3-1 and TRBJ2-5; 10 nucleotides match TRBD2. Per germline, CDR1 LGHDT and CDR2 YNNKEL (reference sequence). With 5 bases clipped from V and 6 bases from J, the junction kept 12 bases outside the gene matches. The CDR3 spans 16 residues. CDR3 sequence reads: CASSTRGAGGPKTQYF. CDR3 DNA sequence: TGTGCCAGCAGCACACGGGGAGCGGGGGGGCCGAAGACCCAGTACTTC.

This clonotype was seen ten or more times. V and J are TRBV6-6 and TRBJ2-3; the D gene is possibly TRBD2 (6 bases). The V gene's germline CDR1 is MNHNY and CDR2 SVGAGI (reference sequence). Between the trimmed V and J ends, which lost 0 bases and 3 bases, there was a span of 10 bases. The CDR3 runs 15 residues. CDR3 bases: TGTGCCAGCAGTTACTCCGGGACTGGGACAGATACGCAGTATTTT. Translating it yields CASSYSGTGTDTQYF.

The CDR3 loop reads CASRGGGGVSTDTQYF. The CDR3, as DNA: TGTGCCAGCAGGGGGGGGGGCGGGGTAAGCACAGATACGCAGTATTTT. V and J are TRBV2 and TRBJ2-3; TRBD2 might be the D (7 bases). There are 16 residues in the CDR3. CDR1 is SNHLY and CDR2 is FYNNEI in the germline V gene. Trimming took off 6 bases at V and 0 bases at J, with 16 bases between the two ends.

This clonotype was counted a few times. The V call is TRBV19, the J call TRBJ2-6, with 10 bases aligning to TRBD2. The CDR3 is 19 residues long. Germline lookup yields CDR1 LNHDA and CDR2 SQIVND (reference sequence). V lost 1 base to trimming and J lost 1 base; unmatched junction nucleotides: 7. In nucleotides, the CDR3 is TGTGCCAGTAGTATAGCAAGCGGGAGGGCCCTATCTGGGGCCAACGTCCTGACTTTC. Translated: CASSIASGRALSGANVLTF.